The present TCR beta chain was sequenced within a study of naive and memory T cell subsets. For blood and skin samples, reverse transcription used TCR alpha and beta constant primers. Ligated cDNA underwent four rounds of PCR with nested alpha and beta constant region primers and SP2. From the 5' RACE reads, TCRdb called clonotypes with MiXCR, one entry per CDR3 protein. The sample has 20,000 to 25,000 distinct CDR3 sequences; 4% to 4.5% are singletons. The CDR3 has 15 amino acids. The germline V and J ends were trimmed by 10 bases and 0 bases, with 13 bases remaining between them. Germline values: CDR1 LNHDA, CDR2 SQIVND (reference sequence). Adult healthy volunteers gave 2.5 ml peripheral blood for whole-blood RNA.

The TCR comes from a male donor in good health. This chain uses TRBV19 with TRBJ2-6; D might be TRBD1 (5 bases). The CDR3, as DNA: TGTGCCACCAGAACAGGTCACTCTGGGGCCAACGTCCTGACTTTC. It is translated as CATRTGHSGANVLTF.